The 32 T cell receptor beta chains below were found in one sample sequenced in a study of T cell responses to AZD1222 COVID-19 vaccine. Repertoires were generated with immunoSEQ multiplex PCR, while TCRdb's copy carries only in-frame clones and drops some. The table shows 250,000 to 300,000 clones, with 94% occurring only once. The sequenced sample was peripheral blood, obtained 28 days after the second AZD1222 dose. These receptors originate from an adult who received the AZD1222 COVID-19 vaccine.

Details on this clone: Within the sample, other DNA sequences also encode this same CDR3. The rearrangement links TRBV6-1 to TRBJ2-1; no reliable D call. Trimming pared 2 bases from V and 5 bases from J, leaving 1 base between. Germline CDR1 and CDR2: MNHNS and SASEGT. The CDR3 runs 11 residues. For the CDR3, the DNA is TGTGCCAGCAGTGAAAACAATGAGCAGTTCTTC. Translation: CASSENNEQFF.

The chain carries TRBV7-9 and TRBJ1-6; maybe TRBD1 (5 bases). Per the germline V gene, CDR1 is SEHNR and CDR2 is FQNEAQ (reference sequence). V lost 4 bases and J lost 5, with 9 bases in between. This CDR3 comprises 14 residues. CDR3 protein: CASSSRVNNSPLHF. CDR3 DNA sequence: TGTGCCAGCAGCTCCAGGGTGAATAATTCACCCCTCCACTTT.

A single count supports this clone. CDR3 protein: CASSLAGAGGRTIYF. Written as DNA, the CDR3 is TGTGCCAGCAGCTTGGCGGGAGCAGGAGGGAGGACCATATATTTT. The chain recombines TRBV5-4 with TRBJ1-3; D gene unclear. V lost 0 bases and J lost 10, with 17 bases in between. The CDR3 totals 15 residues. Germline values: CDR1 SGHNT, CDR2 YYREEE (reference sequence). The full variable domain, rest sourced from reference TRBV5-4 and TRBJ1-3, is ETGVTQSPTHLIKTRGQQVTLRCSSQSGHNTVSWYQQALGQGPQFIFQYYREEENGRGNFPPRFSGLQFPNYSSELNVNALELDDSALYLCASSLAGAGGRTIYFGEGSWLTVV.

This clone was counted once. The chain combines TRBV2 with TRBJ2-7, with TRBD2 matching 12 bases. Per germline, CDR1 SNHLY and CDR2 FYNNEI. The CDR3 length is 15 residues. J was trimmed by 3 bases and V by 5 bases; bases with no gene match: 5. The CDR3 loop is CASSPGTSGLYEQYF. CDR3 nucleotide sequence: TGTGCCAGCAGTCCAGGGACTAGCGGGCTCTACGAGCAGTACTTC.

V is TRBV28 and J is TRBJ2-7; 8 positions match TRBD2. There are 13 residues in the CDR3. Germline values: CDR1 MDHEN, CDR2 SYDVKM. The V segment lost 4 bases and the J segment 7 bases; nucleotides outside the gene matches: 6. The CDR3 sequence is CASSSRSGGEQYF. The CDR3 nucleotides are TGTGCCAGCAGTTCCCGTTCGGGGGGGGAGCAGTACTTC. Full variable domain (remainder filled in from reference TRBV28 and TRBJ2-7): DVKVTQSSRYLVKRTGEKVFLECVQDMDHENMFWYRQDPGLGLRLIYFSYDVKMKEKGDIPEGYSVSREKKERFSLILESASTNQTSMYLCASSSRSGGEQYFGPGTRLTVT.

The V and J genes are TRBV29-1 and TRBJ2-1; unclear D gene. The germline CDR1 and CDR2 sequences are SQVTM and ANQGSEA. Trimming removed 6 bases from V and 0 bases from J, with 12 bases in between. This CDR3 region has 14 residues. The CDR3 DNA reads TGCAGCGTCGCGCGTATTAGCTCCTACAATGAGCAGTTCTTC. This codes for CSVARISSYNEQFF.

Here the CDR3 reads CASSVGRALTEAFF. The CDR3 DNA follows: TGTGCCAGCAGCGTAGGCAGGGCCCTCACTGAAGCTTTCTTT. The chain has TRBV9 and TRBJ1-1; a possible D gene is TRBD1 (5 bases). The germline gives CDR1 SGDLS, CDR2 YYNGEE. V lost 0 bases and J 4 bases, leaving 10 bases between the germline ends. The CDR3 extends over 14 amino acids.

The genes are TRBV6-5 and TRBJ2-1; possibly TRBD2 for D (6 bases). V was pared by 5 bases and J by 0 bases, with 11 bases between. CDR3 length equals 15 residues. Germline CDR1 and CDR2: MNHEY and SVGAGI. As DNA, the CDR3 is TGTGCCAGCAGTACCCGGAGGGTCTCCTACAATGAGCAGTTCTTC. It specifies CASSTRRVSYNEQFF.

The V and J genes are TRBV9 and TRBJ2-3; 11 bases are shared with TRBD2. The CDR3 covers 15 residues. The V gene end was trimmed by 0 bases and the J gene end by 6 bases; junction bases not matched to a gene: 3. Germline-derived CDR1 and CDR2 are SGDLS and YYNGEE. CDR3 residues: CASSVAASGRDTQYF. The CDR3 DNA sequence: TGTGCCAGCAGCGTAGCGGCTAGCGGGAGGGATACGCAGTATTTT.

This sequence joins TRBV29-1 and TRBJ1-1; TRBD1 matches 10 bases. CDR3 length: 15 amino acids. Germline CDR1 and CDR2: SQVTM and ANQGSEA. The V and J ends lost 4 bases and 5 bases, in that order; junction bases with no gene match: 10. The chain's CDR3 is CSVGERQGAVTEAFF. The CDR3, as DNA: TGCAGCGTTGGGGAAAGACAGGGGGCGGTGACTGAAGCTTTCTTT.

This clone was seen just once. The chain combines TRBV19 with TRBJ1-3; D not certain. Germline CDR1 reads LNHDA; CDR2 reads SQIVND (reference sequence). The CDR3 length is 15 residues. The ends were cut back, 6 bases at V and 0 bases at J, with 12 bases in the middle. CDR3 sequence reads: CASSGFYRSGNTIYF. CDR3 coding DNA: TGTGCCAGTAGCGGGTTCTACCGCTCTGGAAACACCATATATTTT.

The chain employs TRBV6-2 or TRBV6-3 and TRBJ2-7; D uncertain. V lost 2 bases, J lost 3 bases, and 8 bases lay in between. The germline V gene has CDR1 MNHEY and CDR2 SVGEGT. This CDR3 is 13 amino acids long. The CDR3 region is CASSYGRYYEQYF. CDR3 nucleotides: TGTGCCAGCAGTTACGGGCGCTACTACGAGCAGTACTTC.

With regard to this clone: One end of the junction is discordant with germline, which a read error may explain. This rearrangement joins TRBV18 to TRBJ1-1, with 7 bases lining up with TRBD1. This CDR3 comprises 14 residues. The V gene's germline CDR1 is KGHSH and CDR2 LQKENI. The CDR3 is CASSPPTGQRILEF. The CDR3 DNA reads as TGTGCCAGCTCACCACCGACGGGACAGCGCATTCTCGAATTT.

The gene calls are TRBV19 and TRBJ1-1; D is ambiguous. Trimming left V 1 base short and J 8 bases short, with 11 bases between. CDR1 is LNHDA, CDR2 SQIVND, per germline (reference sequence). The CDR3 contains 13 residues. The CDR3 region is CASSIVGQTEAFF. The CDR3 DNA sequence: TGTGCCAGTAGTATAGTAGGGCAGACCGAAGCTTTCTTT.

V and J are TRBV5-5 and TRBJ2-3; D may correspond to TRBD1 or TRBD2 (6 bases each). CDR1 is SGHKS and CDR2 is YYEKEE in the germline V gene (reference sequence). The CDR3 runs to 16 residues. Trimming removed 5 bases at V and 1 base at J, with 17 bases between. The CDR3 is CASRTLPGAGTDTQYF. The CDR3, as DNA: TGTGCCAGCAGAACCCTCCCGGGGGCCGGCACAGATACGCAGTATTTT.

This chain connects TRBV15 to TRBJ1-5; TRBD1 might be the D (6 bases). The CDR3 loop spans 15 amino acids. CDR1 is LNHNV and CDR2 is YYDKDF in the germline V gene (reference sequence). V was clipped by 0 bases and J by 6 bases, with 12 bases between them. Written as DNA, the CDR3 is TGTGCCACCAGCAGAGATCCAGGGGCCGCTCAGCCCCAGCATTTT. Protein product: CATSRDPGAAQPQHF. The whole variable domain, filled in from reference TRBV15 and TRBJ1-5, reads DAMVIQNPRYQVTQFGKPVTLSCSQTLNHNVMYWYQQKSSQAPKLLFHYYDKDFNNEADTPDNFQSRRPNTSFCFLDIRSPGLGDTAMYLCATSRDPGAAQPQHFGDGTRLSIL.

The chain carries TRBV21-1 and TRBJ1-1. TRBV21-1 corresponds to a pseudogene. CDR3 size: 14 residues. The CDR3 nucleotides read TGTGCCAGCACCCCGGCCCAATTAATCACTGAAGCTTTCTTT. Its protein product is CASTPAQLITEAFF.

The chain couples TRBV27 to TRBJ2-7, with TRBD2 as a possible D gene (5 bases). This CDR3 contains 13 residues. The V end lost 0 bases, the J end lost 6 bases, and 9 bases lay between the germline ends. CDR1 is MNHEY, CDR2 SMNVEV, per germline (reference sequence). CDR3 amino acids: CASSLSSRGEQYF. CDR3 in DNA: TGTGCCAGCAGTTTATCGTCTCGGGGCGAGCAGTACTTC.

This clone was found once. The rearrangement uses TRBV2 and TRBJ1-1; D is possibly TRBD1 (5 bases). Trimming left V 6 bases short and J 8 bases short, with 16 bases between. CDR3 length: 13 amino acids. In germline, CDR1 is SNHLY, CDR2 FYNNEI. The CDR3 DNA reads TGTGCCAGCAGGACAGACTACACTGGGGAAGCTTTCTTT. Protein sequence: CASRTDYTGEAFF. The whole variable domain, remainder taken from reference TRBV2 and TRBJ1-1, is EPEVTQTPSHQVTQMGQEVILRCVPISNHLYFYWYRQILGQKVEFLVSFYNNEISEKSEIFDDQFSVERPDGSNFTLKIRSTKLEDSAMYFCASRTDYTGEAFFGQGTRLTVV.

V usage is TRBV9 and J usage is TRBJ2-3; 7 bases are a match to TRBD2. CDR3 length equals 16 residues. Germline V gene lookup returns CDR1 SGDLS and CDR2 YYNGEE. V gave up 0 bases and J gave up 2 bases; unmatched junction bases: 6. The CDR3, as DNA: TGTGCCAGCAGCGTAGTCGGGGGAGGGCCCACAGATACGCAGTATTTT. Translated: CASSVVGGGPTDTQYF.

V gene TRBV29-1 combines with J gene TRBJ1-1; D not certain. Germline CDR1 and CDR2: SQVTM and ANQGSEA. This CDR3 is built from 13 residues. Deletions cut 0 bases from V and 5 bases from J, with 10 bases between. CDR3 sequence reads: CSVEDWLETEAFF. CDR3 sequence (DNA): TGCAGCGTTGAAGATTGGTTGGAAACTGAAGCTTTCTTT.

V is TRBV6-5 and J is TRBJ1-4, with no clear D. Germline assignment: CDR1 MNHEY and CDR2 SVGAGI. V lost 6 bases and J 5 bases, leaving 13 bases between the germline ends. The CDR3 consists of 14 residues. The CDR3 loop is CASRVGSSNEKLFF. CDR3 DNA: TGTGCCAGCAGGGTGGGCTCTTCAAATGAAAAACTGTTTTTT.

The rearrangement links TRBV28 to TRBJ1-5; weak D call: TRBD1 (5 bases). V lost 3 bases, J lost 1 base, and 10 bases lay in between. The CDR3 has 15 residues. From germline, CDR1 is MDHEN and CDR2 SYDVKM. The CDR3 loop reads CASSLGGMSNQPQHF. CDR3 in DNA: TGTGCCAGCAGTTTGGGGGGGATGAGCAATCAGCCCCAGCATTTT. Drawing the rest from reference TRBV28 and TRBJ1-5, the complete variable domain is DVKVTQSSRYLVKRTGEKVFLECVQDMDHENMFWYRQDPGLGLRLIYFSYDVKMKEKGDIPEGYSVSREKKERFSLILESASTNQTSMYLCASSLGGMSNQPQHFGDGTRLSIL.

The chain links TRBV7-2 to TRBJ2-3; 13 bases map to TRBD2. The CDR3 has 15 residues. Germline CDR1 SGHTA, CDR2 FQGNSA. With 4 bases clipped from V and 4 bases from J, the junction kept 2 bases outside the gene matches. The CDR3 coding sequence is TGTGCCAGCAGCTCCGGACTAGCGGGAGCAGATACGCAGTATTTT. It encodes CASSSGLAGADTQYF. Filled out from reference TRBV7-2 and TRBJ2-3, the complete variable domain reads GAGVSQSPSNKVTEKGKDVELRCDPISGHTALYWYRQSLGQGLEFLIYFQGNSAPDKSGLPSDRFSAERTGGSVSTLTIQRTQQEDSAVYLCASSSGLAGADTQYFGPGTRLTVL.

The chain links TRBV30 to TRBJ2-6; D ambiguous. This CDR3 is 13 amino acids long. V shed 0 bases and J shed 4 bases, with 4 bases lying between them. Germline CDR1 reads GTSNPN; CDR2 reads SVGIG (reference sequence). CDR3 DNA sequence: TGTGCCTGGAGTGTAACCGGGGCCAACGTCCTGACTTTC. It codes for CAWSVTGANVLTF.

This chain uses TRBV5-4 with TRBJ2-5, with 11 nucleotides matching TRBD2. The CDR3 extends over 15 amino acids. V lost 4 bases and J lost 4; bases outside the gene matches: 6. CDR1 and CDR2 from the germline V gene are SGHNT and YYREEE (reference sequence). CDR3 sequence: CASSATSGGRETQYF. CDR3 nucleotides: TGTGCCAGCAGCGCTACTAGCGGGGGAAGAGAGACCCAGTACTTC.

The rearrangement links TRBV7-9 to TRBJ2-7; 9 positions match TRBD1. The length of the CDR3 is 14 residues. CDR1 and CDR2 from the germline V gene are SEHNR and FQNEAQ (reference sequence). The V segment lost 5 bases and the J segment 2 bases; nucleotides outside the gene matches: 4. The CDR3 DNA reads TGTGCCAGCAGCCGAACAGGGGGCGCCTACGAGCAGTACTTC. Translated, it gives CASSRTGGAYEQYF.

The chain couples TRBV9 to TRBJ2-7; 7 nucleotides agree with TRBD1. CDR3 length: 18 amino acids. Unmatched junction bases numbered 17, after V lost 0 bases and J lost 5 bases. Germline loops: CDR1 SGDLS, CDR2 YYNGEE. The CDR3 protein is CASSVATQPTGFSHEQYF. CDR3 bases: TGTGCCAGCAGCGTAGCCACCCAACCGACAGGGTTCAGCCACGAGCAGTACTTC.

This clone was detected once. The CDR3 DNA sequence: TGTGCCAGCAGCTTAGGTGGGCCTCGGGGGACTGAAGCTTTCTTT. This translates into CASSLGGPRGTEAFF. The chain links TRBV7-9 to TRBJ1-1; D is possibly TRBD1 (5 bases). Looked up from germline, CDR1 is SEHNR and CDR2 is FQNEAQ (reference sequence). Trimming cost V 1 base and J 5 bases, with 14 bases left between them. This CDR3 spans 15 amino acids.

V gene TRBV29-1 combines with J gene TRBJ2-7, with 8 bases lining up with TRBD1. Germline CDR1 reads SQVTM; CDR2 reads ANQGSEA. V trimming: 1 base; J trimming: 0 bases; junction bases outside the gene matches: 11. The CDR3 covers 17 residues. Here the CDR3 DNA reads TGCAGCGTTGAAGGCAGGGGGCTACTCACAAACTCCTACGAGCAGTACTTC. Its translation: CSVEGRGLLTNSYEQYF.

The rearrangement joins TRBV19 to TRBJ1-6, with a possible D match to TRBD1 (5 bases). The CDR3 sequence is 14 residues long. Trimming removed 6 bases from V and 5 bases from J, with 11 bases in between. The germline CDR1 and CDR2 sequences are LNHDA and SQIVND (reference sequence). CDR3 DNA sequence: TGTGCCAGTAGCCGGCAGGGACATAATTCACCCCTCCACTTT. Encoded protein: CASSRQGHNSPLHF.

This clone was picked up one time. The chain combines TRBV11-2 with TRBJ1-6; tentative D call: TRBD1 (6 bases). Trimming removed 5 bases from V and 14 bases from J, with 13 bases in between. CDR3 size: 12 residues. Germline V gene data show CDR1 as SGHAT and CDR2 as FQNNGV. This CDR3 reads CASSGGRSTLHF. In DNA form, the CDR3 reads TGTGCCAGCAGCGGGGGGCGGTCGACCCTCCACTTT.